The next 5 T cell receptor beta chains were all read from a single sample in a study of blood T cell repertoires in COVID-19. Sequencing was performed with immunoSEQ multiplex PCR; in TCRdb, only in-frame clones are kept and a portion is missing. The sample holds 120,000 to 150,000 clones, approximately 80% seen once. Material: peripheral blood. The receptors were gathered from a human donor in a cohort sampled during active COVID-19.

The V gene is TRBV24-1, the J gene TRBJ2-1; the D gene is possibly TRBD2 (6 bases). CDR1 and CDR2 from the germline V gene are KGHDR and SFDVKD. The CDR3 length is 15 residues. The V end lost 0 bases, the J end lost 4 bases, and 9 bases lay between the germline ends. CDR3 protein: CATSDLYAGYNEQFF. The CDR3 coding sequence is TGTGCCACCAGTGATTTGTATGCGGGGTACAATGAGCAGTTCTTC.

The V call is TRBV28, the J call TRBJ2-5; 10 bases align to TRBD2. V was pared by 7 bases and J by 5 bases, with 4 bases of the junction left unmatched. Per germline, CDR1 MDHEN and CDR2 SYDVKM. There are 13 residues in the CDR3. The CDR3 protein is CASTSGRRETQYF. CDR3 DNA: TGTGCCAGCACTAGCGGGAGAAGGGAGACCCAGTACTTC.

The CDR3 sequence: CASGNPTGSSSGNTIYF. The CDR3 nucleotides read TGTGCCAGCGGCAACCCGACAGGTTCTAGCTCTGGAAACACCATATATTTT. The V call is TRBV2, the J call TRBJ1-3, with D perhaps matching TRBD1 (6 bases). Looked up from germline, CDR1 is SNHLY and CDR2 is FYNNEI. V lost 8 bases to trimming and J lost 0 bases, with 20 bases between them. The CDR3 is 17 amino acids.

This clone appeared once. The V call is TRBV24-1, the J call TRBJ2-3, with a tentative D call TRBD2 (6 bases). V was pared by 4 bases and J by 6 bases, with 19 bases between. The CDR3 is 16 residues long. Per the germline V gene, CDR1 is KGHDR and CDR2 is SFDVKD. In nucleotides, the CDR3 is TGTGCCACCAGTGACGCGGGACGGGGGTTAACCGATACGCAGTATTTT. Translated, it gives CATSDAGRGLTDTQYF.

V and J are TRBV28 and TRBJ2-7; no firm D call. The CDR3 length is 11 residues. The ends were cut back, 3 bases at V and 4 bases at J, with 4 bases in the middle. The V gene's germline CDR1 is MDHEN and CDR2 SYDVKM. CDR3 sequence: CASSFLYEQYF. CDR3 coding DNA: TGTGCCAGCAGTTTTTTATACGAGCAGTACTTC.